These T cell receptor beta chains were read from a single sample in a study of T cell responses to AZD1222 COVID-19 vaccine. Data came from immunoSEQ multiplex PCR; TCRdb stores just in-frame clones and leaves some out. The data contain more than 150,000 clones, more than 75% of them seen just once; the ten biggest clones take up 26%. The sequencing here drew on peripheral blood, taken 28 days after the second AZD1222 dose. Receptors were obtained from an adult who received the AZD1222 COVID-19 vaccine. CDR3s include the opening cysteine and the closing phenylalanine or tryptophan. The D gene is left open where the match is weak. Size is omitted from some rows. Given values are once, few, many or a class for expanded clones.

abundance	j_gene	d_gene	v_gene	CDR3aa	CDR3nt
NA	TRBJ2-7	TRBD2	TRBV10-3	CAIRSGGSYEQYF	TGTGCCATCAGGAGCGGGGGATCCTACGAGCAGTACTTC
few	TRBJ1-2	NA	TRBV2	CASSEAQGLGGYTF	TGTGCCAGCAGTGAAGCGCAGGGACTCGGTGGCTACACCTTC
NA	TRBJ2-7	NA	TRBV4-3	CASSQGEGAYEQYF	TGCGCCAGCAGCCAAGGGGAAGGGGCCTACGAGCAGTACTTC
NA	TRBJ2-1	TRBD2	TRBV10-3	CAISESPGLAGGGDNEQFF	TGTGCCATCAGTGAGTCCCCGGGACTAGCGGGAGGTGGAGACAATGAGCAGTTCTTC
NA	TRBJ2-3	NA	TRBV4-2	CASSRRDSRGTDTQYF	TGTGCCAGCAGCCGAAGGGACTCCAGGGGCACAGATACGCAGTATTTT
NA	TRBJ1-4	NA	TRBV5-1	CASSLDPGPEKLFF	TGCGCCAGCAGCCTGGACCCGGGCCCTGAAAAACTGTTTTTT
NA	TRBJ2-3	NA	TRBV7-8	CASQISRTDTQYF	TGTGCCAGTCAGATTAGCAGAACAGATACGCAGTATTTT
NA	TRBJ2-5	NA	TRBV7-2	CASGGRVSETQYF	TGTGCCAGCGGGGGTCGGGTTTCAGAGACCCAGTACTTC
NA	TRBJ1-5	TRBD1	TRBV19	CASMDRGHQPQHF	TGTGCCAGTATGGACAGGGGGCATCAGCCCCAGCATTTT
NA	TRBJ2-1	NA	TRBV28	CASRSIPVGSYNEQFF	TGTGCCAGCAGATCCATCCCTGTGGGGTCCTACAATGAGCAGTTCTTC
NA	TRBJ2-1	NA	TRBV28	CASSFNLGNEQFF	TGTGCCAGCAGTTTCAACCTGGGGAATGAGCAGTTCTTC
NA	TRBJ2-1	NA	TRBV18	CASSPPQGNEQFF	TGTGCCAGCTCACCGCCGCAAGGGAATGAGCAGTTCTTC
NA	TRBJ1-2	TRBD1	TRBV7-9	CASSRLSRDRNGYTF	TGTGCCAGCAGCCGCTTATCTCGGGACAGAAATGGCTACACCTTC
NA	TRBJ2-3	NA	TRBV4-3	CASSPEARPTDTQYF	TGCGCCAGCAGCCCGGAGGCTAGGCCAACAGATACGCAGTATTTT
NA	TRBJ2-1	NA	TRBV5-5	CASSLGAGANEQFF	TGTGCCAGCAGCTTGGGGGCAGGGGCCAATGAGCAGTTCTTC
NA	TRBJ2-1	TRBD1	TRBV7-8	CASSLYGTGYNEQFF	TGTGCCAGCAGCTTATACGGGACAGGCTACAATGAGCAGTTCTTC
NA	TRBJ2-5	TRBD1	TRBV6-1	CASSEETGGWQTQYF	TGTGCCAGCAGTGAAGAAACAGGGGGCTGGCAGACCCAGTACTTC